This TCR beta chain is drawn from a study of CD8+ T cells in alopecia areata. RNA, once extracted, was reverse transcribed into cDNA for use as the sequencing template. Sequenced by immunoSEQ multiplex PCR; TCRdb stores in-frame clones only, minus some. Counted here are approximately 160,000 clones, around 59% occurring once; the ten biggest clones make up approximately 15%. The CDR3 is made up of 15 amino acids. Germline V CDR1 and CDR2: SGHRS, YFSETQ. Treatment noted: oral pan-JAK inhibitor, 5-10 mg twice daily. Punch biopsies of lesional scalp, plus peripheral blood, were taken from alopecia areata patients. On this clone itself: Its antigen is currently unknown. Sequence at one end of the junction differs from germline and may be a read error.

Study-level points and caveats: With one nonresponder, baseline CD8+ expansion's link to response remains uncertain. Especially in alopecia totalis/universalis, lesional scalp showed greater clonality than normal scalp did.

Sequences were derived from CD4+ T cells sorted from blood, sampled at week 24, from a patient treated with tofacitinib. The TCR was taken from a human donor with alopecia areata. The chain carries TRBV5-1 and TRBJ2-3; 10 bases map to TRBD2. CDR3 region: CASRLELAGEGTQYF. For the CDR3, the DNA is TGCGCCAGCAGGTTGGAGCTAGCGGGGGAAGGTACGCAGTATTTT.